The 3 T cell receptor beta chains below were found in one sample sequenced in a study of T cell changes during pregnancy in multiple sclerosis. Using immunoSEQ multiplex PCR, the repertoire was profiled, and TCRdb retains in-frame clones only, with some absent. Among about 64,000 clones listed, 90% were seen once. The input for sequencing was peripheral blood, taken in the second trimester of pregnancy. The receptors were sampled from a female donor in good health, enrolled as a control in a pregnancy study.

In this sample, this clone turned up a few times. V usage is TRBV29-1 and J usage is TRBJ1-1, with 7 nucleotides matching TRBD1. V lost 6 bases and J lost 1; bases outside the gene matches: 5. CDR1 is SQVTM, CDR2 ANQGSEA, per germline. The CDR3 covers 13 residues. The CDR3 coding sequence is TGCAGCGTAGGGGGCGACGGGAACACTGAAGCTTTCTTT. Its protein product is CSVGGDGNTEAFF.

The chain is built from TRBV12-5 and TRBJ1-6; TRBD1 aligns across 8 bases. V dropped 1 base and J dropped 6; count of bases not matched to a gene: 2. Looked up from germline, CDR1 is LGHNT and CDR2 is FRNRAP. The CDR3 runs 15 residues. In DNA, the CDR3 is TGTGCTAGTGGTTTGGGGCAGGGGGCTAATTCACCCCTCCACTTT. Its protein product is CASGLGQGANSPLHF.

The chain links TRBV29-1 to TRBJ1-3; no clear D. Germline CDR1 SQVTM, CDR2 ANQGSEA. V was pared by 4 bases and J by 0 bases, with 7 bases between. CDR3 length equals 13 residues. This CDR3 reads CSVVPSSGNTIYF. The CDR3 DNA sequence: TGCAGCGTTGTTCCGAGCTCTGGAAACACCATATATTTT.